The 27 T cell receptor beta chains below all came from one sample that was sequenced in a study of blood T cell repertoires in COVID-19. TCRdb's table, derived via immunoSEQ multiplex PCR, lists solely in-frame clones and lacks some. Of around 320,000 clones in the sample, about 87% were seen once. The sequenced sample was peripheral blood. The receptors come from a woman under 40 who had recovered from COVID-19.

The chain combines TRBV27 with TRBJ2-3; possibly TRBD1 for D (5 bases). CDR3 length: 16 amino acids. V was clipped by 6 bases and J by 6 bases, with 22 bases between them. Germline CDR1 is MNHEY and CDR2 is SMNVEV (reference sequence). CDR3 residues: CASSHTWTPSQDTQYF. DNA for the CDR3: TGTGCCAGCAGCCATACATGGACACCGAGTCAGGATACGCAGTATTTT.

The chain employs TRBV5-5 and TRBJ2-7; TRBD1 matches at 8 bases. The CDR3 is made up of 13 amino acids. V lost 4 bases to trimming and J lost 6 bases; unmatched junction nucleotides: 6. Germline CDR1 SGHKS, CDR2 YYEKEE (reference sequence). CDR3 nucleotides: TGTGCCAGCAGCCAGGGGGCGGGGTTCGAGCAGTACTTC. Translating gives CASSQGAGFEQYF.

The CDR3 loop is CASSLEGSGYEQYF. The CDR3 DNA reads as TGTGCCAGCAGCTTGGAGGGGTCAGGCTACGAGCAGTACTTC. The gene calls are TRBV5-4 and TRBJ2-7; weak D call: TRBD1 (5 bases). This CDR3 contains 14 residues. V lost 0 bases, J lost 3 bases, and 10 bases lay in between. Looked up from germline, CDR1 is SGHNT and CDR2 is YYREEE (reference sequence).

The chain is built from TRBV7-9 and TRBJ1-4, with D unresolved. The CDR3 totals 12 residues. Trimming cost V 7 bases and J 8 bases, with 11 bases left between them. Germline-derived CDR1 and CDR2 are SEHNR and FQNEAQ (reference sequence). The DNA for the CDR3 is TGTGCCAGCAACCATTTAGAGGAAAAACTGTTTTTT. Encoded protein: CASNHLEEKLFF.

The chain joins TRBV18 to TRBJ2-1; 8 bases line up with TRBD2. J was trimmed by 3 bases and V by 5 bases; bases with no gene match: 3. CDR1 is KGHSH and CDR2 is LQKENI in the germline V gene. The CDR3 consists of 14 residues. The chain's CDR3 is CASSFGGDYNEQFF. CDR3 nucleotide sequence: TGTGCCAGCTCATTCGGGGGGGACTACAATGAGCAGTTCTTC.

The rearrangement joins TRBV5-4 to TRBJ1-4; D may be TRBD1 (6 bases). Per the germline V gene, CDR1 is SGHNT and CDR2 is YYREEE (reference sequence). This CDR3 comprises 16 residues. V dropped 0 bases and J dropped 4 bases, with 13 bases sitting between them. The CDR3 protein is CASSLAGAGRNEKLFF. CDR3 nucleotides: TGTGCCAGCAGCTTGGCAGGGGCAGGTCGTAATGAAAAACTGTTTTTT. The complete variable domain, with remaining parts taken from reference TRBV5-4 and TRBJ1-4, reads ETGVTQSPTHLIKTRGQQVTLRCSSQSGHNTVSWYQQALGQGPQFIFQYYREEENGRGNFPPRFSGLQFPNYSSELNVNALELDDSALYLCASSLAGAGRNEKLFFGSGTQLSVL.

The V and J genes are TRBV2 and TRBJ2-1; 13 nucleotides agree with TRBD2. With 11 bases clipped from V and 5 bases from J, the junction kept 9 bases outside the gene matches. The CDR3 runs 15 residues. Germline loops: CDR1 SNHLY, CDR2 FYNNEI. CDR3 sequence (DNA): TGTGCCGCGGGGGGGACTAGCGGGGATCACAATGAGCAGTTCTTC. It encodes CAAGGTSGDHNEQFF.

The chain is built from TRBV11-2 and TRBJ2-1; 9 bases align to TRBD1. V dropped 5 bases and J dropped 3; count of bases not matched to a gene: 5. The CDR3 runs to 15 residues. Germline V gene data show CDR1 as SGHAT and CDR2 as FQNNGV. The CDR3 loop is CASSLQGALYNEQFF. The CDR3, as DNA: TGTGCCAGCAGCCTACAGGGGGCTCTCTACAATGAGCAGTTCTTC.

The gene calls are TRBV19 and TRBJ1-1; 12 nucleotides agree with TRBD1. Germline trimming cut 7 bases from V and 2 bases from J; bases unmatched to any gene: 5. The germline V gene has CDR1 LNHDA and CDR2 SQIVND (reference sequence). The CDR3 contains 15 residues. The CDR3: CASKWDRGPNTEAFF. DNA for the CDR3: TGTGCCAGTAAATGGGACAGGGGGCCTAACACTGAAGCTTTCTTT.

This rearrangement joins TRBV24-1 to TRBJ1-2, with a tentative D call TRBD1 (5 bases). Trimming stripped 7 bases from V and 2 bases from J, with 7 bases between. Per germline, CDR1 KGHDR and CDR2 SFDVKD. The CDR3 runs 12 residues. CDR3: CATRGENYGYTF. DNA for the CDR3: TGTGCCACCAGAGGGGAAAACTATGGCTACACCTTC.

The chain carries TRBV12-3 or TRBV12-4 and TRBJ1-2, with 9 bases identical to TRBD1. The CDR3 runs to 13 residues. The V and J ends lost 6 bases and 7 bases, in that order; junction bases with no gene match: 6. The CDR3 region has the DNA TGTGCCAGCAGCCGGGGACAGGGCTCTGGCTACACCTTC. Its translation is CASSRGQGSGYTF.

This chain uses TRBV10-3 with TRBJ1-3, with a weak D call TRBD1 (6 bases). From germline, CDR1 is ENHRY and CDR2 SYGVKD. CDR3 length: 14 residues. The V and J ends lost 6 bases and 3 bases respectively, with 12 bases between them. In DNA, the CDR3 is TGTGCCATCAGGACGGACAGAAGTGGAAACACCATATATTTT. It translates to CAIRTDRSGNTIYF.

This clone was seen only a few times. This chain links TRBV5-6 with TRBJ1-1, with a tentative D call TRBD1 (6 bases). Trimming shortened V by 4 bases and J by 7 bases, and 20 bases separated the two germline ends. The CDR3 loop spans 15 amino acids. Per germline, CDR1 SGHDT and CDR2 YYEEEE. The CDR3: CASSPTRLGAGEAFF. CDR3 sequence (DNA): TGTGCCAGCAGCCCCACCCGGTTGGGGGCGGGTGAAGCTTTCTTT.

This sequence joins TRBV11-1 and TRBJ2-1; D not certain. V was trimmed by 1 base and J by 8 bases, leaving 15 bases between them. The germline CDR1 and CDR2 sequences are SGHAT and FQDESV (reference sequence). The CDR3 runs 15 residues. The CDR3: CASSLVQAIVDEQFF. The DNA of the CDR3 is TGTGCCAGCAGCTTAGTTCAGGCAATCGTTGATGAGCAGTTCTTC.

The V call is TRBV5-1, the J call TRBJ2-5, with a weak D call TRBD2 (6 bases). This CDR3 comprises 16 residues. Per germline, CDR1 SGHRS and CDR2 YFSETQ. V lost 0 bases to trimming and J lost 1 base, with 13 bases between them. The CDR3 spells CASSLGFGGAQETQYF. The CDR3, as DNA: TGCGCCAGCAGCTTGGGTTTTGGCGGGGCCCAAGAGACCCAGTACTTC.

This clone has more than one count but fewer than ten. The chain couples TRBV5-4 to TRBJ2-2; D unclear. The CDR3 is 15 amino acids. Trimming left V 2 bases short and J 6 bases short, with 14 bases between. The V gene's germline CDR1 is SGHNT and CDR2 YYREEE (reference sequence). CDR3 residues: CASSLTSPQAGELFF. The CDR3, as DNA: TGTGCCAGCAGCTTAACCAGTCCGCAAGCCGGGGAGCTGTTTTTT.

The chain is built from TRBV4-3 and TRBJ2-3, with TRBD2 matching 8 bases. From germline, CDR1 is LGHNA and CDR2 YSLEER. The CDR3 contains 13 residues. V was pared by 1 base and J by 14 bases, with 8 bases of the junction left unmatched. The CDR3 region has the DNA TGCGCCAGCAGCCAAGCTAGCGGGTCCTCGGCGTATTTT. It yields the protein CASSQASGSSAYF.

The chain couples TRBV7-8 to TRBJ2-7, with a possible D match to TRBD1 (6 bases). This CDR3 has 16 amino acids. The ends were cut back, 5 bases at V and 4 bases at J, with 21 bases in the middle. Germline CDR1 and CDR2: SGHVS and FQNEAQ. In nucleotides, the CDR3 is TGTGCCAGCAGCCTTACCCCCCGGGACAAAAGATACGAGCAGTACTTC. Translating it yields CASSLTPRDKRYEQYF.

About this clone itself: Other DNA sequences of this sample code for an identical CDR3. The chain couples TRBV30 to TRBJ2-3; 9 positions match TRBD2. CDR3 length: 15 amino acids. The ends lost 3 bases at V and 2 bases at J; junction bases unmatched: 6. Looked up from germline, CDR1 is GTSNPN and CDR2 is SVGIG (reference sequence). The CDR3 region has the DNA TGTGCCTGGAGCCGTCTAGCGGGAAACACAGATACGCAGTATTTT. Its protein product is CAWSRLAGNTDTQYF.

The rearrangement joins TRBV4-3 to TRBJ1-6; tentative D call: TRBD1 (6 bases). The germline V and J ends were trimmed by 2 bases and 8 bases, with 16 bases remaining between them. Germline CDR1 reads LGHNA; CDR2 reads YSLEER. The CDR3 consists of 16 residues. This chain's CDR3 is CASSQQGQEGYSPLHF. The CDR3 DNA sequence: TGCGCCAGCAGCCAACAGGGGCAGGAAGGGTATTCACCCCTCCACTTT.

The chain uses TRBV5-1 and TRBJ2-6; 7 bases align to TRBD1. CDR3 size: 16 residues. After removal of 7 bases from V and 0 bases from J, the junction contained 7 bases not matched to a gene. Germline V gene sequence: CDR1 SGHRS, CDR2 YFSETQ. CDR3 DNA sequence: TGCGCCAGCCCCGGGACAGTTCGCTCTGGGGCCAACGTCCTGACTTTC. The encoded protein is CASPGTVRSGANVLTF.

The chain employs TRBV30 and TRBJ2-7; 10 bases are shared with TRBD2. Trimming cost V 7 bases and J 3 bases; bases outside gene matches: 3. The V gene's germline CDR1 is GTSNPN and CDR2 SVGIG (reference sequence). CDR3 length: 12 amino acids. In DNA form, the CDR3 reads TGTGCCTTGAGACTAGCGGGCTACGAGCAGTACTTC. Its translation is CALRLAGYEQYF.

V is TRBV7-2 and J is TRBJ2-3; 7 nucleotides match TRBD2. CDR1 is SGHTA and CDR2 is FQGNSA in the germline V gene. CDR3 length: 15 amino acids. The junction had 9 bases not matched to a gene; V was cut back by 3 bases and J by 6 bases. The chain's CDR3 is CASSLEGMGGDTQYF. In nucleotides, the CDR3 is TGTGCCAGCAGCTTGGAGGGCATGGGGGGGGATACGCAGTATTTT. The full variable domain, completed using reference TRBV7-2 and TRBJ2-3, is GAGVSQSPSNKVTEKGKDVELRCDPISGHTALYWYRQSLGQGLEFLIYFQGNSAPDKSGLPSDRFSAERTGGSVSTLTIQRTQQEDSAVYLCASSLEGMGGDTQYFGPGTRLTVL.

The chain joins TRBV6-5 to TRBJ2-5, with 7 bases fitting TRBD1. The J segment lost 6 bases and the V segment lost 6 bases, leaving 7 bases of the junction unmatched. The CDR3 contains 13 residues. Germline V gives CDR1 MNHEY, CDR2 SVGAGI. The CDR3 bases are TGTGCCAGCAGCAGCGGACAGGTTAAGACCCAGTACTTC. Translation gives CASSSGQVKTQYF.

The CDR3 region is CASSKAGGTTVNEQFF. CDR3 DNA: TGTGCCAGCAGCAAAGCGGGGGGTACGACGGTGAATGAGCAGTTCTTC. This rearrangement joins TRBV7-3 to TRBJ2-1; 9 bases align to TRBD2. The CDR3 extends over 16 amino acids. The V gene end was trimmed by 5 bases and the J gene end by 7 bases; junction bases not matched to a gene: 12. The germline V gene encodes CDR1 SGHTA and CDR2 FQGTGA.

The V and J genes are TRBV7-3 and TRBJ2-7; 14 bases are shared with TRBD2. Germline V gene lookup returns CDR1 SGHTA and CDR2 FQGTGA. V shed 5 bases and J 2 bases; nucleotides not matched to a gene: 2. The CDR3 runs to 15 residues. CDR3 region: CASSMGLAGAYEQYF. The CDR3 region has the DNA TGTGCCAGCAGCATGGGACTAGCGGGGGCCTACGAGCAGTACTTC.

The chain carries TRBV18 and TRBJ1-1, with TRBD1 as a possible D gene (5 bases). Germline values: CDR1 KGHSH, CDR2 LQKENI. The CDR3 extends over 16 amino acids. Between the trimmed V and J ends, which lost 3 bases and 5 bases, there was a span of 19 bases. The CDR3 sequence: CASSPSGGTGRTEAFF. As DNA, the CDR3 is TGTGCCAGCTCACCGTCCGGGGGTACCGGGAGGACTGAAGCTTTCTTT.